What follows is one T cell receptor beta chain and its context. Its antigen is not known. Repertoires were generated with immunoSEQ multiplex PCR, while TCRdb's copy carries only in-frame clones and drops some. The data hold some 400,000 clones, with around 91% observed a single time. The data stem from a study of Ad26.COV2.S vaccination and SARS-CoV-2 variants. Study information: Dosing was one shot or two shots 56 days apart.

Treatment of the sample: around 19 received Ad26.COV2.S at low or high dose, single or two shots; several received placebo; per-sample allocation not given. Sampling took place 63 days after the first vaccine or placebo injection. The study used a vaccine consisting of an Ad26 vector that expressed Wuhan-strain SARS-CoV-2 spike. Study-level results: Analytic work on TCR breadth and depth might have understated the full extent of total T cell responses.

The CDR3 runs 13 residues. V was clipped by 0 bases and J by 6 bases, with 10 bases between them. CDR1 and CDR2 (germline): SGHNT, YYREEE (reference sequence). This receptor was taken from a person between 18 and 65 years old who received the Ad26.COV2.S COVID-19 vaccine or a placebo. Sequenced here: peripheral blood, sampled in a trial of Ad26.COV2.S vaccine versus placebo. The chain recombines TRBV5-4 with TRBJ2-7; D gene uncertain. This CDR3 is CASSLELASEQYF. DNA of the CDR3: TGTGCCAGCAGCTTGGAGTTGGCGAGCGAGCAGTACTTC.